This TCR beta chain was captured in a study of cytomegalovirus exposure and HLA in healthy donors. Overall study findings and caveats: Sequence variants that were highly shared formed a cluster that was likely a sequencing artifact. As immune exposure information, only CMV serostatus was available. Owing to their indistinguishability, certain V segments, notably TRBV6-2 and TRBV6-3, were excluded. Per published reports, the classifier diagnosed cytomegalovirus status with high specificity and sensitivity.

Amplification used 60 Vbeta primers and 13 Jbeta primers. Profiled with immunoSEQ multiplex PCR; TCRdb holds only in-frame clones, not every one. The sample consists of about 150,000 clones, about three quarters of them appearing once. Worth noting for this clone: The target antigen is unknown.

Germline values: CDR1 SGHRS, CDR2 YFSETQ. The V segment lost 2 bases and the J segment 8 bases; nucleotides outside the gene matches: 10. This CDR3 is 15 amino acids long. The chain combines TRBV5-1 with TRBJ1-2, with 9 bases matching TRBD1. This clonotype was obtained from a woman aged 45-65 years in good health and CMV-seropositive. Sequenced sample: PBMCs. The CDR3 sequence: CASSFLGQGQIGYTF. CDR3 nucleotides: TGCGCCAGCAGCTTTCTAGGACAGGGGCAGATAGGCTACACCTTC.